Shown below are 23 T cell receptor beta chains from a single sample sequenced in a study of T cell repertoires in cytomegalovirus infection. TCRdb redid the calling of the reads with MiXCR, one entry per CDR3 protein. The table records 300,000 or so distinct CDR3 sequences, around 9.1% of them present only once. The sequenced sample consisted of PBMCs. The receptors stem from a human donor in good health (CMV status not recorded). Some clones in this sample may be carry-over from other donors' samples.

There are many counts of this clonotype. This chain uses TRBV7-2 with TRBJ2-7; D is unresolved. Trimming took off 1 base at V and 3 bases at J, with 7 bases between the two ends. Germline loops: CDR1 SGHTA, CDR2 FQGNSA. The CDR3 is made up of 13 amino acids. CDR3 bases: TGTGCCAGCAGCTTAGATAACCTCTACGAGCAGTACTTC. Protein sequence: CASSLDNLYEQYF.

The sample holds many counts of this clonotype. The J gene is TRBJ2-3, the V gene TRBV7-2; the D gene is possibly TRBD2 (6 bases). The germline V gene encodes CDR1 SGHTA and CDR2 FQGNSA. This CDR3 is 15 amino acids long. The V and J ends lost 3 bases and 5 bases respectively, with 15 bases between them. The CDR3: CASSLEGLREDTQYF. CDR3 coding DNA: TGTGCCAGCAGCTTGGAGGGGCTTAGAGAAGATACGCAGTATTTT.

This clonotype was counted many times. CDR3 bases: TGTGCCAGCAGTTACTGGCAGGGGGGCACTGAAGCTTTCTTT. Amino acid sequence: CASSYWQGGTEAFF. This chain connects TRBV6-5 to TRBJ1-1, with 7 bases that match TRBD1. Germline V lookup: CDR1 MNHEY, CDR2 SVGAGI. Losses at the gene ends were 1 base for V and 4 bases for J; bases not matched to a gene: 3. The CDR3 is 14 amino acids.

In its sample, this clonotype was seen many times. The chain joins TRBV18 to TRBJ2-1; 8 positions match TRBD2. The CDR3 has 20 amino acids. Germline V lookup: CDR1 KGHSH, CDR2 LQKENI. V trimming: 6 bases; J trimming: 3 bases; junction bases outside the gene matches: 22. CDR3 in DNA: TGTGCCAGCTCTCCCTCTTTCCGTTCCAACCTGGCGGGGGGCTACAATGAGCAGTTCTTC. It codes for CASSPSFRSNLAGGYNEQFF.

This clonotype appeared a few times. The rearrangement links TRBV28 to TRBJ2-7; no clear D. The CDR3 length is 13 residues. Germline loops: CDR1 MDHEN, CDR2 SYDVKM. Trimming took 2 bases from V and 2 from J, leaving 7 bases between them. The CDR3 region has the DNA TGTGCCAGCAGTTTAGGCATGACCTACGAGCAGTACGTC. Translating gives CASSLGMTYEQYV.

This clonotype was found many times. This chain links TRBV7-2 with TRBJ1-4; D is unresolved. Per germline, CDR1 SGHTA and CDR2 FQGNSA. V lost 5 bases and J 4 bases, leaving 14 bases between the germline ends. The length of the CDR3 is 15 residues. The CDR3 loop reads CASSPTGWGNEKLFF. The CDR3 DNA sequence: TGTGCCAGCAGCCCTACGGGGTGGGGTAATGAAAAACTGTTTTTT.

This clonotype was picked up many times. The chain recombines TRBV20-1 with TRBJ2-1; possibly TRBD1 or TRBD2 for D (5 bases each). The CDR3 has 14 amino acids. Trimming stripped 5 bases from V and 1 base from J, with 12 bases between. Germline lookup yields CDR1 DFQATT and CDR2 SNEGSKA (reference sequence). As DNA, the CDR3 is TGCAGTGCTCCCCCGGGACGATCCTACAATGAGCAGTTCTTC. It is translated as CSAPPGRSYNEQFF.

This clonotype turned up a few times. The CDR3: CASRAGAGYGYTF. In nucleotides, the CDR3 is TGTGCCAGCAGGGCAGGAGCAGGCTATGGCTACACCTTC. The rearrangement links TRBV7-9 to TRBJ1-2; D is uncertain. Trimming left V 6 bases short and J 4 bases short, with 12 bases between. This CDR3 spans 13 amino acids. Germline V lookup: CDR1 SEHNR, CDR2 FQNEAQ (reference sequence). The full variable domain, in which reference TRBV7-9 and TRBJ1-2 provide the parts outside the CDR3, is DTGVSQNPRHKITKRGQNVTFRCDPISEHNRLYWYRQTLGQGPEFLTYFQNEAQLEKSRLLSDRFSAERPKGSFSTLEIQRTEQGDSAMYLCASRAGAGYGYTFGSGTRLTVV.

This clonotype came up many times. In DNA form, the CDR3 reads TGCAGCGTATTTGTCTGGTCCGGGGAGCTGTTTTTT. Amino acids: CSVFVWSGELFF. The chain employs TRBV29-1 and TRBJ2-2; no definite D call. Germline-derived CDR1 and CDR2 are SQVTM and ANQGSEA. Trimming left V 6 bases short and J 6 bases short, with 11 bases between. This CDR3 region has 12 residues.

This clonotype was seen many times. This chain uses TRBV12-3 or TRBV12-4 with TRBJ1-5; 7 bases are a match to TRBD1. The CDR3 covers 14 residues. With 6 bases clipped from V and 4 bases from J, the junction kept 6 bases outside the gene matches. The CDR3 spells CASSPETGNQPQHF. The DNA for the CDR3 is TGTGCCAGCAGCCCAGAGACAGGGAATCAGCCCCAGCATTTT.

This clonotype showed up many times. The CDR3 reads CASSSSGTVADTQYF. CDR3 DNA sequence: TGTGCCAGCAGCTCGTCCGGGACAGTCGCGGATACGCAGTATTTT. The gene calls are TRBV7-3 and TRBJ2-3; 7 bases match TRBD1. The trim removed 4 bases at V and 6 bases at J, leaving 10 bases unmatched. Per the germline V gene, CDR1 is SGHTA and CDR2 is FQGTGA. The CDR3 is 15 residues long. The variable domain in full, completed from reference TRBV7-3 and TRBJ2-3, reads GAGVSQTPSNKVTEKGKYVELRCDPISGHTALYWYRQSLGQGPEFLIYFQGTGAADDSGLPNDRFFAVRPEGSVSTLKIQRTERGDSAVYLCASSSSGTVADTQYFGPGTRLTVL.

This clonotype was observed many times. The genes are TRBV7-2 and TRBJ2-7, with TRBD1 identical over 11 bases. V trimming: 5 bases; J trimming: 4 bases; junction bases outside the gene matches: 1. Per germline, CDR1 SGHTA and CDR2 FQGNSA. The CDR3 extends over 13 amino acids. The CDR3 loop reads CASSRDRGYEQYV. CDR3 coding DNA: TGTGCCAGCAGCCGGGACAGGGGGTACGAGCAGTACGTC.

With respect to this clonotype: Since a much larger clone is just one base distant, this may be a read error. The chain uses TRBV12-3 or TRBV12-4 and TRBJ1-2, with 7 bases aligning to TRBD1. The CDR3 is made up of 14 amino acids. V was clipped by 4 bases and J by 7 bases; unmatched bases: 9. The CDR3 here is CASSSTGMAFGYTF. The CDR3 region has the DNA TGTGCCAGCAGTTCGACAGGGATGGCCTTTGGCTACACCTTC.

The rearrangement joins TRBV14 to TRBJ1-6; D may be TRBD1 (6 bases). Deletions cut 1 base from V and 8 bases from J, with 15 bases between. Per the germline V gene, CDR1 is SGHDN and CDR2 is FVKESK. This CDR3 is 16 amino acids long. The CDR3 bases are TGTGCCAGCAGCCAAGTCACTTTAAGGGGGTATTCACCCCTCCACTTT. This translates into CASSQVTLRGYSPLHF.

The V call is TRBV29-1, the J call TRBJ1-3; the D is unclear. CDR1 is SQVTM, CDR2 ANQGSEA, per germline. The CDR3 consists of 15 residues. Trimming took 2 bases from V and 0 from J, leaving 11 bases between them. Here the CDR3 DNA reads TGCAGCGTTGAAATGCGACAAAGCTCTGGAAACACCATATATTTT. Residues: CSVEMRQSSGNTIYF.

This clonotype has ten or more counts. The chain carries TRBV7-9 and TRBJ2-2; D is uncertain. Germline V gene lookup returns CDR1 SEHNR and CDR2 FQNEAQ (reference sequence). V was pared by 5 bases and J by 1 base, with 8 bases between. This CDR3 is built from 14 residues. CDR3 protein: CASSHNKNTGELFF. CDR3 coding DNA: TGTGCCAGCAGCCACAATAAGAACACCGGGGAGCTGTTTTTT.

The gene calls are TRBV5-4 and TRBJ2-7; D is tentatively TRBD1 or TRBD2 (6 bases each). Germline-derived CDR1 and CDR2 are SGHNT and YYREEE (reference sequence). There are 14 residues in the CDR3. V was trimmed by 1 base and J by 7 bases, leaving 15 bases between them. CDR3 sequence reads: CASSLNRRGGEQYF. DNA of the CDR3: TGTGCCAGCAGCTTGAACAGGCGAGGGGGGGAGCAGTACTTC.

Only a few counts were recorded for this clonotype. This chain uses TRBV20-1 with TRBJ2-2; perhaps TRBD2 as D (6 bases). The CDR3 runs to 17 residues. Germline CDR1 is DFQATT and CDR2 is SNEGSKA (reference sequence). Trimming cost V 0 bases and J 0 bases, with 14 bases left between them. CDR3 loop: CSARDRGWQANTGELFF. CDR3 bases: TGCAGTGCTAGAGATCGGGGGTGGCAAGCGAACACCGGGGAGCTGTTTTTT.

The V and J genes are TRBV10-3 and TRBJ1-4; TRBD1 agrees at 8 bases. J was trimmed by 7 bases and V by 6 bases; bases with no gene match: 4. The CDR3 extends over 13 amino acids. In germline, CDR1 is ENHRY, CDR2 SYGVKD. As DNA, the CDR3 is TGTGCCATCAGACCGGGACAGGCTGAAAAACTGTTTTTT. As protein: CAIRPGQAEKLFF.

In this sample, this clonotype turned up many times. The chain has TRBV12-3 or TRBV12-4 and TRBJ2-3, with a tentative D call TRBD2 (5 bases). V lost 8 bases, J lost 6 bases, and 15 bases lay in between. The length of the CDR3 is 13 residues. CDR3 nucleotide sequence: TGTGCCAGCCGTCGGGGTCGCAGGGATACGCAGTATTTT. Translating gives CASRRGRRDTQYF.

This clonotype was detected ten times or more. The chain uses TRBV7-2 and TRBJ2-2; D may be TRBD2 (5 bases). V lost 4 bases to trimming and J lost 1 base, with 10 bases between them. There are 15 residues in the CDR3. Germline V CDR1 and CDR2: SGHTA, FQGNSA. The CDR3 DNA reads TGTGCCAGCAGCTCTAGACGGGGGAACACCGGGGAGCTGTTTTTT. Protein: CASSSRRGNTGELFF.

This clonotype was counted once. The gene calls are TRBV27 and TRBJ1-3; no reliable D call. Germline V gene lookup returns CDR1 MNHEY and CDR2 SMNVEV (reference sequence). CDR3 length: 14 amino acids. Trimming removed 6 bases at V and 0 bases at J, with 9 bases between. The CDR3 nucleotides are TGTGCCAGCAGCGCAGGAGTCTCTGGAAACACCATATATTTT. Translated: CASSAGVSGNTIYF.

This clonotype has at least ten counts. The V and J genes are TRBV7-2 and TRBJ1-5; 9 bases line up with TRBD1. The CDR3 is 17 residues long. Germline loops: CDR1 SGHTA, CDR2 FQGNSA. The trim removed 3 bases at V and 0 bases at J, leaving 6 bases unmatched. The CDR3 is CASSLGQGAYSNQPQHF. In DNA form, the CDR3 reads TGTGCCAGCAGCTTGGGACAGGGCGCCTATAGCAATCAGCCCCAGCATTTT. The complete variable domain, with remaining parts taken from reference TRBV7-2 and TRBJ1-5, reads GAGVSQSPSNKVTEKGKDVELRCDPISGHTALYWYRQSLGQGLEFLIYFQGNSAPDKSGLPSDRFSAERTGGSVSTLTIQRTQQEDSAVYLCASSLGQGAYSNQPQHFGDGTRLSIL.